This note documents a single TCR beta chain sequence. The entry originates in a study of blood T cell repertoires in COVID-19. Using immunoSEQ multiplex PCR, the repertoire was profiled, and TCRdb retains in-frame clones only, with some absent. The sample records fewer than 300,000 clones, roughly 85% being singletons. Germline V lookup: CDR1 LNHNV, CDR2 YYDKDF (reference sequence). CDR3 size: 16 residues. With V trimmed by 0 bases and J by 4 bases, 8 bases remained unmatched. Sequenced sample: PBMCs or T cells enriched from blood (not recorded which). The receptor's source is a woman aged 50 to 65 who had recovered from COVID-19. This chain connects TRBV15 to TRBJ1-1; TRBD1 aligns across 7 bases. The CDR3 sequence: CATSRDPDRRRTEAFF. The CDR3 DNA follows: TGTGCCACCAGCAGAGATCCGGACAGGAGACGCACTGAAGCTTTCTTT.